These T cell receptor beta chains were read from a single sample in a study of blood T cells in healthy people across ages. TCRdb itself ran the 5' RACE reads through MiXCR, one entry per CDR3 protein. The data contain approximately 940,000 distinct CDR3 sequences, roughly 50% of them singletons. The source material was blood. These receptor sequences come from a man aged 25 to 40 in good health. Both conserved end residues are part of each CDR3. Fields, in order: clone size, J gene, V gene, D gene, CDR3 DNA, CDR3 protein. The D gene is left open where the match is weak. Part of the rows lack a size; the others show once, few, many or a class for expanded clones.

abundance: .
j_gene: TRBJ2-3
v_gene: TRBV24-1
d_gene: TRBD2
CDR3nt: TGTGCCACCAGTGCTCTGGGGGGGAGTTTAGATACGCAGTATTTT
CDR3aa: CATSALGGSLDTQYF

abundance: few
j_gene: TRBJ2-3
v_gene: TRBV20-1
d_gene: TRBD2
CDR3nt: TGCAGATGCGGAAGCGGGGGATACACAGATACGCAGTATTTT
CDR3aa: CRCGSGGYTDTQYF

abundance: .
j_gene: TRBJ2-1
v_gene: TRBV12-3/TRBV12-4
d_gene: .
CDR3nt: TGTGCCAGCAGTCTCCTGCGGGTCGAGGGGTCCTACAATGAGCAGTTCTTC
CDR3aa: CASSLLRVEGSYNEQFF

abundance: few
j_gene: TRBJ2-7
v_gene: TRBV12-3/TRBV12-4
d_gene: .
CDR3nt: TGTGCCAGCAGCCCTCTTCAGGGGCCCTCCTACGAGCAGTACTTC
CDR3aa: CASSPLQGPSYEQYF

abundance: .
j_gene: TRBJ2-3
v_gene: TRBV20-1
d_gene: .
CDR3nt: TGCAGTGCTAGAATCACAGATACGCAGTATTTT
CDR3aa: CSARITDTQYF

abundance: .
j_gene: TRBJ2-5
v_gene: TRBV6-1
d_gene: .
CDR3nt: TGTGCCAGCAGTGAAGGGGCGTTAGAGACCCAGTACTTC
CDR3aa: CASSEGALETQYF

abundance: .
j_gene: TRBJ2-5
v_gene: TRBV10-3
d_gene: TRBD1
CDR3nt: TGTGCCATCAGTGGAGGGCCGGATGGCAGGGGGAATTTTCAAGAGACCCAGTACTTC
CDR3aa: CAISGGPDGRGNFQETQYF

abundance: .
j_gene: TRBJ1-5
v_gene: TRBV24-1
d_gene: TRBD1
CDR3nt: TGTGCCACCAGTGAGGATGGACAGGGCAATCAGCCCCAGCATTTT
CDR3aa: CATSEDGQGNQPQHF

abundance: .
j_gene: TRBJ2-7
v_gene: TRBV30
d_gene: TRBD2
CDR3nt: TGTGCCTGGAGAATAGCGGGGGGCTACGAGCAGTACTTC
CDR3aa: CAWRIAGGYEQYF

abundance: .
j_gene: TRBJ1-1
v_gene: TRBV7-3
d_gene: TRBD1
CDR3nt: TGTGCCAGCAGCATAGGACAGGGGGCACGAGCTTTCTTT
CDR3aa: CASSIGQGARAFF

abundance: many
j_gene: TRBJ2-1
v_gene: TRBV28
d_gene: .
CDR3nt: TGTGCCAGCAGTTTGGGGGTTAGCTCCTACAATGAGCAGTTCTTC
CDR3aa: CASSLGVSSYNEQFF

abundance: .
j_gene: TRBJ2-5
v_gene: TRBV7-2
d_gene: .
CDR3nt: TGTGCCAGCAGCCGGAAGGGGTCCCAAGAGACCCAGTACTTC
CDR3aa: CASSRKGSQETQYF

abundance: .
j_gene: TRBJ1-5
v_gene: TRBV2
d_gene: .
CDR3nt: TGTGCCAGCAGTGTTGGGGGAGGCGGTCAGCCCCAGCATTTT
CDR3aa: CASSVGGGGQPQHF

abundance: many
j_gene: TRBJ1-1
v_gene: TRBV28
d_gene: .
CDR3nt: TGTGCCAGCAGTTTCGTGGGGAACACTGAAGCTTTCTTT
CDR3aa: CASSFVGNTEAFF

abundance: .
j_gene: TRBJ1-6
v_gene: TRBV28
d_gene: TRBD1
CDR3nt: TGTGCCAGCAGTTCGATGGACAGGGGAAATTCACCCCTCCACTTT
CDR3aa: CASSSMDRGNSPLHF

abundance: few
j_gene: TRBJ2-7
v_gene: TRBV6-5
d_gene: TRBD1
CDR3nt: TGTGCCAGCAGTAATTGGGACAGGGGAGGAAGCGAGCAGTACTTC
CDR3aa: CASSNWDRGGSEQYF

abundance: .
j_gene: TRBJ2-1
v_gene: TRBV5-1
d_gene: TRBD2
CDR3nt: TGCGCCAGCAGCTTGGCCGGTAGCGGGGGGGCAAATGAGCAGTTCTTC
CDR3aa: CASSLAGSGGANEQFF

abundance: once
j_gene: TRBJ1-2
v_gene: TRBV9
d_gene: TRBD1
CDR3nt: TGTGCCAGCAGCGTTGGGACAGCCGCTAACTATGGCTACACCTTC
CDR3aa: CASSVGTAANYGYTF